What follows are 2 T cell receptor beta chains derived from one specimen sequenced in a study of blood T cell repertoires in COVID-19 (dated by TCRdb to the early 2020s). The library came from the immunoSEQ multiplex PCR assay. TCRdb took this table from immuneACCESS and kept in-frame rearrangements with V and J called. Such tables lack part of the clones; where checked against another copy, unresolved V genes explain under half of the gap, and the rest is unexplained. The sample yields about 47,000 clones; 82% were counted once. Jointly, the top ten make up over 12% of the sample. The sequencing input was peripheral blood. The receptors stem from a human donor with acute or convalescent COVID-19. The donor label of this sample is uncertain.

CDR3 loop: CASSFRTGPATNEKLFF. Here the CDR3 DNA reads TGTGCCAGCAGCTTTCGGACAGGGCCCGCAACTAATGAAAAACTGTTTTTT. The chain uses TRBV7-8 and TRBJ1-4; 8 bases map to TRBD1. V was clipped by 3 bases and J by 0 bases; unmatched bases: 6. The CDR3 is 17 amino acids. CDR1 and CDR2 from the germline V gene are SGHVS and FQNEAQ.

V is TRBV11-2 and J is TRBJ2-3, with a weak D call TRBD2 (6 bases). The CDR3 extends over 16 amino acids. CDR1 is SGHAT, CDR2 FQNNGV, per germline. Deletions cut 4 bases from V and 0 bases from J, with 14 bases between. CDR3 amino acids: CASSWPRDGSTDTQYF. CDR3 DNA: TGTGCCAGCAGCTGGCCGCGGGACGGAAGCACAGATACGCAGTATTTT.